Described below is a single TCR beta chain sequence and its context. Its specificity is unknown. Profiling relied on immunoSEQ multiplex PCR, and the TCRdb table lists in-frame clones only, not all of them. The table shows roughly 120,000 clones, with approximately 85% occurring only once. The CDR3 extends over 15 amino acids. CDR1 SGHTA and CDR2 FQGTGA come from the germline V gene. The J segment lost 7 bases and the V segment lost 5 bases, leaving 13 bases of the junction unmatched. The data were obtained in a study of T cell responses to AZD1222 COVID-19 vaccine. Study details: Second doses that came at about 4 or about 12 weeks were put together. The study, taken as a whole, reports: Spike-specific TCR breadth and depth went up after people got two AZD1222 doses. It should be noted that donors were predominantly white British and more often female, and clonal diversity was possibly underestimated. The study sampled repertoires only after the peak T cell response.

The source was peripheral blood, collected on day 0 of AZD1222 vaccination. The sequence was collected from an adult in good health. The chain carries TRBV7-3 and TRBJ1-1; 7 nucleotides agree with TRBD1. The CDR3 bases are TGTGCCAGCAGCGGGACCGGGACAGTATCAGGTGAAGCTTTCTTT. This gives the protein CASSGTGTVSGEAFF.